The T cell receptor beta chain described here comes from a study of vaccination and CD4 T cells after COVID-19. Notes on this clonotype: Its antigen is currently unknown.

Described time point: late sampling 161 to 241 days after vaccination in a few convalescent patients. Treatment specified: roughly nine-day PBMC culture with coronavirus spike peptide pools or control peptides (ViraFEST assay). Oncomine TCR Beta short-read sequencing was applied to DNA from cultured CD4+ T cells. TCRdb itself ran the PCR reads through MiXCR, one entry per CDR3 protein. Of approximately 27,000 distinct CDR3 sequences listed, roughly 38% are singletons. The sample in question was CD4+ T cells from blood, cultured in vitro, obtained about 7 months after SARS-CoV-2 vaccination. This clonotype originated in a human donor who had recovered from COVID-19.

CDR3 in DNA: TGCAGTGCTAGAGACCCCCAGGGGGCGAGCGAGCAGTACTTC. It translates to CSARDPQGASEQYF. This chain uses TRBV20-1 with TRBJ2-7; 8 nucleotides match TRBD1. The CDR3 consists of 14 residues. Germline V lookup: CDR1 DFQATT, CDR2 SNEGSKA (reference sequence). V lost 0 bases to trimming and J lost 6 bases; unmatched junction nucleotides: 7.